This entry is about one TCR beta chain. Its antigen is as yet unknown. This may stem from a read error, because a much larger clone lies one nucleotide away. The length of the CDR3 is 15 residues. Looked up from germline, CDR1 is MDHEN and CDR2 is SYDVKM. The data originate from a study of T cells in Graves' hyperthyroidism and ophthalmopathy. Overall study findings and caveats: Blood samples included most of the expanded thyroid clonotypes exceeding 0.001.

TCR beta CDR3 region amplification was performed from RNA transcripts. HTBI primers were used for first-round RT-PCR of the TCR CDR3. Each CDR3 protein gets one entry after TCRdb re-called the multiplex PCR reads with MiXCR. The sample lists 500,000 to 600,000 distinct CDR3 sequences, 15% to 20% occurring once. Graves' hyperthyroidism showing no ophthalmopathy progression within 18 months was considered stable. Uncontrolled infection, other autoimmune disease, pregnancy or lactation led to exclusion. Cells are PBMCs isolated from around 9.4 ml of fresh blood. This clonotype originated in a woman aged 18-35 years with Graves' hyperthyroidism. Sequencing used blood. The gene calls are TRBV28 and TRBJ2-2; 7 positions match TRBD2. The CDR3 DNA is TGTGCCAGCAGGGGTCTTGCGCGGGAGACCGGGGAGCTGTCTTTT. It encodes CASRGLARETGELSF.